This TCR beta chain derives from a study of response to subunit inactivated influenza vaccine. One entry per CDR3 protein, called by TCRdb with MiXCR from the RT-PCR reads. This sample has over 150,000 distinct CDR3 sequences, with about 10% found just once. Regarding this clonotype: Its antigen remains unknown.

Germline assignment: CDR1 DFQATT and CDR2 SNEGSKA (reference sequence). V dropped 1 base and J dropped 6 bases, with 6 bases sitting between them. The CDR3 is 12 residues long. Whole-study findings and limits: Researchers suggested that each seasonal influenza vaccination recruits few new T cells.

The sequence was collected from a man aged 50-75 years who received an inactivated influenza vaccine. The material was CD8+ T cells sorted from PBMCs, obtained around 2 years after vaccination. The chain carries TRBV20-1 and TRBJ2-2; possible D gene TRBD2, 5 bases. The CDR3 DNA reads TGCAGTGCTAGAGTCGGGGCCGGGGAGCTGTTTTTT. It translates to CSARVGAGELFF.